A single sample gave rise to the 15 T cell receptor beta chains below, sequenced in a study of T-cell memory formation after mild COVID-19. TCRdb independently ran MiXCR on the 5' RACE reads; one entry per CDR3 protein. The sample records 65,000 to 90,000 distinct CDR3 sequences, approximately 14% being singletons. The specimen was PBMCs or a T cell subset sorted from them (not recorded which). Source of these receptors: an adult woman who had mild COVID-19 (a few samples of this study predate the infection). Cell type and time point are not known.

This sequence joins TRBV5-1 and TRBJ2-5; unclear D gene. Deletions cut 0 bases from V and 4 bases from J, with 13 bases between. The germline CDR1 and CDR2 sequences are SGHRS and YFSETQ. The CDR3 loop spans 15 amino acids. The CDR3 DNA reads as TGCGCCAGCAGCTTGGCGCTCGCGCATGGAGAGACCCAGTACTTC. This encodes CASSLALAHGETQYF.

This chain links TRBV19 with TRBJ2-1; perhaps TRBD2 as D (6 bases). Trimming took off 6 bases at V and 8 bases at J, with 14 bases between the two ends. Germline CDR1 reads LNHDA; CDR2 reads SQIVND (reference sequence). CDR3 length equals 13 residues. This CDR3 is CASRASSADEQFF. Here the CDR3 DNA reads TGTGCCAGTAGGGCCTCTAGCGCCGATGAGCAGTTCTTC. Using reference TRBV19 and TRBJ2-1 for the parts outside the CDR3, the full variable domain is DGGITQSPKYLFRKEGQNVTLSCEQNLNHDAMYWYRQDPGQGLRLIYYSQIVNDFQKGDIAEGYSVSREKKESFPLTVTSAQKNPTAFYLCASRASSADEQFFGPGTRLTVL.

The V and J genes are TRBV29-1 and TRBJ1-2; D unresolved. Germline V gives CDR1 SQVTM, CDR2 ANQGSEA. The CDR3 has 12 residues. The ends were cut back, 2 bases at V and 5 bases at J, with 9 bases in the middle. This CDR3 is CSVEQPQYGYTF. DNA for the CDR3: TGCAGCGTTGAACAACCTCAGTATGGCTACACCTTC.

This chain uses TRBV19 with TRBJ2-7; D might be TRBD1 (6 bases). Germline V gene sequence: CDR1 LNHDA, CDR2 SQIVND (reference sequence). The germline V and J ends were trimmed by 8 bases and 0 bases, with 11 bases remaining between them. The CDR3 length is 13 residues. Written as DNA, the CDR3 is TGTGCCAGTGGCAGGACAGCCTCCTACGAGCAGTACTTC. This codes for CASGRTASYEQYF.

This clonotype appeared a few times. This chain connects TRBV29-1 to TRBJ2-5; D is tentatively TRBD1 or TRBD2 (6 bases each). This CDR3 contains 15 residues. V lost 4 bases to trimming and J lost 6 bases, with 21 bases between them. Per germline, CDR1 SQVTM and CDR2 ANQGSEA. Here the CDR3 DNA reads TGCAGCGTTGCAGGGGAGGTTACCCTCTCGAAGACCCAGTACTTC. It codes for CSVAGEVTLSKTQYF.

This clonotype was picked up one time. The V and J genes are TRBV7-2 and TRBJ2-4; possibly TRBD1 for D (5 bases). Germline CDR1 reads SGHTA; CDR2 reads FQGNSA. This CDR3 spans 16 amino acids. The germline V and J ends were trimmed by 5 bases and 0 bases, with 14 bases remaining between them. CDR3 sequence (DNA): TGTGCCAGCAGCATCCGACAGACCCTAGCCAAAAACATTCAGTACTTC. It translates to CASSIRQTLAKNIQYF.

The sample holds a few counts of this clonotype. The J gene is TRBJ2-5, the V gene TRBV20-1; D is ambiguous. V lost 6 bases, J lost 2 bases, and 10 bases lay in between. The germline V gene has CDR1 DFQATT and CDR2 SNEGSKA (reference sequence). The CDR3 sequence is 12 residues long. In DNA, the CDR3 is TGCAGTGCGGGTACAGAACAAGAGACCCAGTACTTC. Its translation is CSAGTEQETQYF.

This clonotype appeared a few times. The genes are TRBV7-8 and TRBJ2-2; 8 nucleotides agree with TRBD1. This CDR3 is 18 amino acids long. Germline CDR1 is SGHVS and CDR2 is FQNEAQ. V lost 5 bases, J lost 1 base, and 12 bases stayed unmatched. The DNA for the CDR3 is TGTGCCAGCAGCCCCCTGCATTCTGGACAGGGGAACACCGGGGAGCTGTTTTTT. Protein: CASSPLHSGQGNTGELFF.

The gene calls are TRBV5-1 and TRBJ1-2; no clear D. V shed 0 bases and J shed 4 bases, with 10 bases lying between them. The length of the CDR3 is 14 residues. CDR1 and CDR2 from the germline V gene are SGHRS and YFSETQ. The CDR3 sequence: CASSLGGAAYGYTF. Written as DNA, the CDR3 is TGCGCCAGCAGCTTGGGGGGAGCGGCCTATGGCTACACCTTC.

The rearrangement links TRBV7-9 to TRBJ1-2; TRBD1 is a possible D gene (5 bases). Trimming shortened V by 0 bases and J by 3 bases, and 20 bases separated the two germline ends. CDR3 length: 18 residues. CDR1 is SEHNR, CDR2 FQNEAQ, per germline (reference sequence). The CDR3 loop reads CASSLAAGHFFSHYGYTF. CDR3 nucleotide sequence: TGTGCCAGCAGCTTAGCGGCAGGACACTTTTTTTCCCACTATGGCTACACCTTC. The variable domain in full, with the rest retrieved from reference TRBV7-9 and TRBJ1-2, is DTGVSQNPRHKITKRGQNVTFRCDPISEHNRLYWYRQTLGQGPEFLTYFQNEAQLEKSRLLSDRFSAERPKGSFSTLEIQRTEQGDSAMYLCASSLAAGHFFSHYGYTFGSGTRLTVV.

This chain links TRBV19 with TRBJ2-7; D not certain. The CDR3 is 12 residues long. CDR1 and CDR2 from the germline V gene are LNHDA and SQIVND (reference sequence). Trimming pared 2 bases from V and 3 bases from J, leaving 5 bases between. The CDR3 spells CASSIYGYEQYF. CDR3 nucleotide sequence: TGTGCCAGTAGTATATACGGCTACGAGCAGTACTTC.

This clonotype occurred a few times. The rearrangement links TRBV6-5 to TRBJ2-7; 7 nucleotides agree with TRBD1. The CDR3 length is 12 residues. Per germline, CDR1 MNHEY and CDR2 SVGAGI. V shed 7 bases, J shed 6 bases, and the junction held 6 bases outside the gene matches. CDR3 in DNA: TGTGCCAGCAAGATTGAGGGGGCCGAGCAGTACTTC. It specifies CASKIEGAEQYF.

This clonotype was detected many times. This sequence joins TRBV7-9 and TRBJ2-3; no firm D call. With 5 bases removed from V and 3 bases from J, the gap between germline ends came to 0 bases. The length of the CDR3 is 10 residues. Germline CDR1 SEHNR, CDR2 FQNEAQ (reference sequence). The CDR3 DNA reads as TGTGCCAGCAGCACAGATACGCAGTATTTT. This encodes CASSTDTQYF.

This clonotype has only a few counts. This chain joins TRBV4-3 and TRBJ2-1; 8 bases are shared with TRBD2. CDR3 size: 15 residues. V lost 10 bases and J lost 5; bases outside the gene matches: 13. Germline V gene data show CDR1 as LGHNA and CDR2 as YSLEER. For the CDR3, the DNA is TGCGCCACCAAGCCCGGAGCGGGAGTGCACAATGAGCAGTTCTTC. As protein: CATKPGAGVHNEQFF.

There are a few counts of this clonotype. The chain carries TRBV29-1 and TRBJ1-1, with D perhaps TRBD1 (5 bases). Trimming took off 6 bases at V and 7 bases at J, with 9 bases between the two ends. The CDR3 is made up of 10 amino acids. Looked up from germline, CDR1 is SQVTM and CDR2 is ANQGSEA. CDR3 amino acids: CSVRDFEAFF. The CDR3 nucleotides are TGCAGCGTCCGGGACTTTGAAGCTTTCTTT.